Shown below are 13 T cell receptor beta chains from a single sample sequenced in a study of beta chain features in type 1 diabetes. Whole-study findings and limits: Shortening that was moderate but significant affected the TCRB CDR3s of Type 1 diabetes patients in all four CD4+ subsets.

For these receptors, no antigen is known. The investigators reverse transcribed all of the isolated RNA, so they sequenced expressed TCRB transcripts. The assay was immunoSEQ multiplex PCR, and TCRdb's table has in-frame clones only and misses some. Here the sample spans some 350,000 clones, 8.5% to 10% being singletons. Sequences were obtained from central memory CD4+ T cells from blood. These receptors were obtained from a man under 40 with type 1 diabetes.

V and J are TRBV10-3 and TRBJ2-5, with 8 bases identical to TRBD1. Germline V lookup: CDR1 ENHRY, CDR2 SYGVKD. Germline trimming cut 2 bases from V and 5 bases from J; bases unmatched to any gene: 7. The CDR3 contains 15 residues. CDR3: CAISEPGGAGETQYF. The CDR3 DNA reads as TGTGCCATCAGTGAGCCAGGGGGCGCGGGGGAGACCCAGTACTTC.

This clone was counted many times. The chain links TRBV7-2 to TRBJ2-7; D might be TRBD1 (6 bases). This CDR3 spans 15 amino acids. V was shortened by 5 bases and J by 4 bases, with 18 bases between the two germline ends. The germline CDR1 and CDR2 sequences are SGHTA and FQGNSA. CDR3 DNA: TGTGCCAGCAGCCGAGGACAGCCCTGGGAATACGAGCAGTACTTC. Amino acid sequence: CASSRGQPWEYEQYF.

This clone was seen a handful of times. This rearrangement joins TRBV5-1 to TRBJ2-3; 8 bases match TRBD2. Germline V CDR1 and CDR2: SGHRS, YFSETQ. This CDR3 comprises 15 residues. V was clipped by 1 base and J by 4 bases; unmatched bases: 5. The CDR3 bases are TGCGCCAGCAGCTTGCAGCGGGAGTCCTCAGATACGCAGTATTTT. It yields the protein CASSLQRESSDTQYF.

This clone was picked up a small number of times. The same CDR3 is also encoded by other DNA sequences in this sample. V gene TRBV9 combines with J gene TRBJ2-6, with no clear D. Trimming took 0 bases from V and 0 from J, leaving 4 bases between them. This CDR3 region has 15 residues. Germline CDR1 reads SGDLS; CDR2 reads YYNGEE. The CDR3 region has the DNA TGTGCCAGCAGCGTAGGGGGCTCTGGGGCCAACGTCCTGACTTTC. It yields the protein CASSVGGSGANVLTF.

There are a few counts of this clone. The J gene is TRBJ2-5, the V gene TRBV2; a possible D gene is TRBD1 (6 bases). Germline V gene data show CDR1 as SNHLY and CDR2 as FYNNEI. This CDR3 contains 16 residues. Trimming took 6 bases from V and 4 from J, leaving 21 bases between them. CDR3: CASSTRPHRAGETQYF. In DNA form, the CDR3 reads TGTGCCAGCAGCACACGCCCCCACAGGGCCGGAGAGACCCAGTACTTC.

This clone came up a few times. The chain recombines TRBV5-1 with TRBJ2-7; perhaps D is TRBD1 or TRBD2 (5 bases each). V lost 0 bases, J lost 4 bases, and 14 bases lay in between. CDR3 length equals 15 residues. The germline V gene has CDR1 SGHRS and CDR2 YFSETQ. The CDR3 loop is CASSLARDGNYEQYF. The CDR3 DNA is TGCGCCAGCAGCTTGGCCCGGGACGGTAATTACGAGCAGTACTTC.

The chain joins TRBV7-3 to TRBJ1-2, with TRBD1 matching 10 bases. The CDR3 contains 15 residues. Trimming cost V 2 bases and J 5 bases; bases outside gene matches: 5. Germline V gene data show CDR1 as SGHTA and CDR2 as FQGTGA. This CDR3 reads CASSLPGQGVYGYTF. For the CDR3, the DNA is TGTGCCAGCAGCTTACCTGGACAGGGGGTTTATGGCTACACCTTC.

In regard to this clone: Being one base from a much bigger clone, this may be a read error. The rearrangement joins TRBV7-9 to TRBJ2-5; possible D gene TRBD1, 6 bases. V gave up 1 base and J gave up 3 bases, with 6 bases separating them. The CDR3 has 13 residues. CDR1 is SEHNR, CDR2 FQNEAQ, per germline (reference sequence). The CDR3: CASSLGTEETQYF. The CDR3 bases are TGTGCCAGCAGCTTAGGGACAGAAGAGACCCAGTACTTC.

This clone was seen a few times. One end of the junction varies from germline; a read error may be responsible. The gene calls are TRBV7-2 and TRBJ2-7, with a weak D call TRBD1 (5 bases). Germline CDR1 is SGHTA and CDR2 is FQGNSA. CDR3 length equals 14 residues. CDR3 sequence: CASSLVDSSYEQYF. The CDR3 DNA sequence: TGCGCCAGCAGCTTGGTTGACAGCTCCTACGAGCAGTACTTC.

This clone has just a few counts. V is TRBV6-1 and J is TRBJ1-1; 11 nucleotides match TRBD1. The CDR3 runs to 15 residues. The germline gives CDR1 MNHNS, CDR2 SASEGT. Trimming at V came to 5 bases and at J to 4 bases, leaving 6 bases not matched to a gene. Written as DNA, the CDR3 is TGTGCCAGCAGTCATACAGGGACAGGGGGCACTGAAGCTTTCTTT. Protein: CASSHTGTGGTEAFF.

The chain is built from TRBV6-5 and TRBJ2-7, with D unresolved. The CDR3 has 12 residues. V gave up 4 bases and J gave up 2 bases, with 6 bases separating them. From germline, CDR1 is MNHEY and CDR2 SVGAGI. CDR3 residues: CASSLNAYEQYF. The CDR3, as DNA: TGTGCCAGCAGTTTAAATGCCTACGAGCAGTACTTC.

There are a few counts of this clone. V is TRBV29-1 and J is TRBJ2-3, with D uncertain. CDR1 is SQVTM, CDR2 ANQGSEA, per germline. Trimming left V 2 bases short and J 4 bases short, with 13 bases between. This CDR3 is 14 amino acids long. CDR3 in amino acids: CSVESFGEPDTQYF. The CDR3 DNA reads TGCAGCGTTGAATCGTTTGGCGAACCAGATACGCAGTATTTT.

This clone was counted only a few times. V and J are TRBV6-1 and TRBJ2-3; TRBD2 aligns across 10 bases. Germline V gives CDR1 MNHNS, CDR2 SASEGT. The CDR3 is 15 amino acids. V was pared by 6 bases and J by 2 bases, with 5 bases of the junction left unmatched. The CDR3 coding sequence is TGTGCCAGCAGACCGGGACTAGCGACCACAGATACGCAGTATTTT. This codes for CASRPGLATTDTQYF.